These 2 T cell receptor beta chains share one sample of origin, sequenced in a study of spatial heterogeneity in lung cancer. Stated time point: blood at routine non-recurrence follow-up after resection. Whole RNA, which was extracted from tumor, nontumor lung tissue or frozen PBMC, was sequenced without any cell sorting. One entry per CDR3 protein, called by TCRdb with MiXCR from the 5' RACE reads. The repertoire has around 27,000 distinct CDR3 sequences, about 6% of them found once; the top ten carry around a fifth. Sample: PBMCs, taken at follow-up. These receptors came from a male donor with early-stage non-small cell lung cancer.

This clonotype was found many times. The V and J genes are TRBV7-9 and TRBJ2-3, with 9 bases that match TRBD2. The germline gives CDR1 SEHNR, CDR2 FQNEAQ (reference sequence). CDR3 length: 15 amino acids. The CDR3 protein is CAIDAMAGGPDTQYF. The CDR3 DNA sequence: TGTGCTATTGACGCCATGGCGGGAGGGCCCGATACGCAGTATTTT.

This clonotype has only a few counts. CDR3 amino acids: CASSWEARANTGELFF. The CDR3 DNA follows: TGTGCCAGCAGTTGGGAGGCGAGAGCGAACACCGGGGAGCTGTTTTTT. The rearrangement joins TRBV12-3 or TRBV12-4 to TRBJ2-2, with D possibly TRBD2 on 6 matching bases. Between the trimmed V and J ends, which lost 4 bases and 0 bases, there was a span of 12 bases. The CDR3 length is 16 residues.